This T cell receptor beta chain was profiled in a study of radiation and T cells in renal cell carcinoma. In the study overall: Nephrectomy followed 15 Gy stereotactic body radiation by 4 weeks.

Time point specified: blood 2 weeks post-SBRT. Regarding treatment: 15 Gy SBRT to primary tumor, nephrectomy 4 weeks later. TCRdb's copy holds only in-frame clones and misses some; the assay was immunoSEQ multiplex PCR. The sample has some 130,000 clones, roughly four fifths seen once; the top ten hold about 1.9%. The TCR was taken from a woman aged 55 to 70 with renal cell carcinoma. Sequences were derived from blood, sampled from a patient whose treatment included radiotherapy and nephrectomy.

CDR3 sequence: CASSKGSTDTQYF. The CDR3 region has the DNA TGTGCCAGCAGTAAGGGGAGCACAGATACGCAGTATTTT. The chain joins TRBV6-4 to TRBJ2-3, with D perhaps TRBD1 (5 bases). The V gene lost 5 bases and the J gene lost 0 bases, with 6 bases spanning the gap. Germline V CDR1 and CDR2: MRHNA, SNTAGT. There are 13 residues in the CDR3.